Listed here are 9 T cell receptor beta chains from one sample, sequenced in a study of tumor-infiltrating lymphocytes in localized non-small cell lung cancer. Measured with immunoSEQ multiplex PCR; TCRdb has only the in-frame clones, and not every one. The sample carries some 5,000 clones, about 96% recorded once. The sample was uninvolved lung tissue not adjacent to the tumor. Receptor source: a human donor with non-small cell lung cancer.

The genes are TRBV5-1 and TRBJ2-7; 10 bases are a match to TRBD1. After removal of 5 bases from V and 6 bases from J, the junction contained 8 bases not matched to a gene. This CDR3 is built from 14 residues. Germline V lookup: CDR1 SGHRS, CDR2 YFSETQ. DNA of the CDR3: TGCGCCAGCAGTCTGGCGACAGGGGGCGCCGAGCAGTACTTC. Its protein is CASSLATGGAEQYF. The full variable domain, its missing parts supplied by reference TRBV5-1 and TRBJ2-7, is KAGVTQTPRYLIKTRGQQVTLSCSPISGHRSVSWYQQTPGQGLQFLFEYFSETQRNKGNFPGRFSGRQFSNSRSEMNVSTLELGDSALYLCASSLATGGAEQYFGPGTRLTVT.

The chain links TRBV27 to TRBJ1-6; D is possibly TRBD1 (6 bases). V was trimmed by 5 bases and J by 2 bases, leaving 16 bases between them. In germline, CDR1 is MNHEY, CDR2 SMNVEV (reference sequence). The CDR3 sequence is 17 residues long. CDR3 loop: CASSKTGLGAYNSPLHF. The CDR3 DNA reads TGTGCCAGCAGTAAGACAGGTCTAGGGGCCTATAATTCACCCCTCCACTTT.

V usage is TRBV25-1 and J usage is TRBJ2-5; D might be TRBD1 (6 bases). V was trimmed by 3 bases and J by 11 bases, leaving 16 bases between them. The CDR3 is 13 residues long. CDR1 and CDR2 (germline): MGHDK, SYGVNS. The CDR3 reads CASSDPGRGKQYF. The DNA of the CDR3 is TGTGCCAGCAGTGACCCTGGAAGGGGGAAGCAGTACTTC.

V is TRBV5-1 and J is TRBJ2-7; TRBD1 matches at 9 bases. There are 15 residues in the CDR3. Germline CDR1 SGHRS, CDR2 YFSETQ. The J segment lost 3 bases and the V segment lost 0 bases, leaving 4 bases of the junction unmatched. This chain's CDR3 is CASSLEPGQGYEQYF. The CDR3 DNA reads as TGCGCCAGCAGCTTGGAACCGGGACAGGGCTACGAGCAGTACTTC.

The chain carries TRBV11-2 and TRBJ2-1; 11 nucleotides match TRBD2. The CDR3 is made up of 20 amino acids. Trimming cost V 0 bases and J 4 bases; bases outside gene matches: 14. Germline loops: CDR1 SGHAT, CDR2 FQNNGV. DNA of the CDR3: TGTGCCAGCAGCTTAGAGGGGGGACTAGCGGCGCCTTGGGGTTACAATGAGCAGTTCTTC. Translated: CASSLEGGLAAPWGYNEQFF.

This clone was seen only a few times. CDR3 sequence: CATGINLNTGELFF. For the CDR3, the DNA is TGTGCCACGGGTATCAACCTGAACACCGGGGAGCTGTTTTTT. The chain uses TRBV6-1 and TRBJ2-2; the D is unclear. The germline V and J ends were trimmed by 10 bases and 1 base, with 13 bases remaining between them. Germline loops: CDR1 MNHNS, CDR2 SASEGT. The CDR3 is 14 residues long.

The V gene is TRBV19, the J gene TRBJ2-2, with 7 nucleotides matching TRBD1. This CDR3 is 14 amino acids long. In germline, CDR1 is LNHDA, CDR2 SQIVND (reference sequence). J gave up 4 bases and V 6 bases, and 5 bases lay outside the gene matches. CDR3 loop: CASRNRQGTGELFF. The CDR3 region has the DNA TGTGCCAGTAGGAACCGACAGGGCACCGGGGAGCTGTTTTTT.

The chain recombines TRBV6-5 with TRBJ2-7; TRBD1 matches at 7 bases. Per germline, CDR1 MNHEY and CDR2 SVGAGI. V shed 6 bases, J shed 2 bases, and the junction held 7 bases outside the gene matches. The length of the CDR3 is 14 residues. The CDR3 region has the DNA TGTGCCAGCAGGTGGGACAGAGTTACCTACGAGCAGTACTTC. Protein product: CASRWDRVTYEQYF.

The gene calls are TRBV7-8 and TRBJ1-3; D uncertain. V lost 1 base and J 2 bases, leaving 9 bases between the germline ends. CDR1 SGHVS and CDR2 FQNEAQ come from the germline V gene. CDR3 length: 15 amino acids. The DNA of the CDR3 is TGTGCCAGCAGCTTAGATCAGGTGCCTGGAAACACCATATATTTT. It codes for CASSLDQVPGNTIYF.